This T cell receptor beta chain appears in the sequencing data of a study of regulatory T cells in long-lasting Graves disease. This clonotype was seen many times. CDR3 size: 11 residues. CDR1 and CDR2 from the germline V gene are GTSNPN and SVGIG (reference sequence). V shed 0 bases and J 9 bases; nucleotides not matched to a gene: 2. Arm-PCR of CDR3 regions and iRepertoire HTBI primers were used to build TCR beta libraries. TCRdb called the multiplex PCR reads again in MiXCR, with one record for every CDR3 protein. The sample contains 580,000 or so distinct CDR3 sequences, about 16% of which appear only once. The time point denotes: newly diagnosed GD, antithyroid drugs for less than 3 months. There was RNA extracted from PBMCs, and the TCR library was made from it. Another study also made use of these data, one on T cells in Graves' hyperthyroidism and ophthalmopathy. That paper states: The diagnoses drew upon clinical symptoms, serum thyroxine and TRAb, thyroid ultrasound and orbital computed tomography. In the blood, most expanded thyroid clonotypes above 0.001 appeared as well.

The clonotype was recovered from a man aged 18 to 35 with Graves disease. V usage is TRBV30 and J usage is TRBJ2-7, with 7 bases matching TRBD1. Sample: peripheral blood mononuclear cells (PBMCs), taken at new diagnosis, from a patient treated with antithyroid drugs. CDR3 sequence (DNA): TGTGCCTGGAGTGTAGAGGGGGCGCAGTACTTC. It translates to CAWSVEGAQYF.